The sequence of this T cell receptor (beta chain) was determined in a study of T cells in Graves' hyperthyroidism and ophthalmopathy. General study findings and limits: Among thyroid clonotypes expanded above 0.001, most also appeared in blood.

Recently diagnosed hyperthyroidism of less than 2 months' duration affected patients aged 18 to 65. Diagnoses used clinical symptoms, serum thyroxine and TRAb, thyroid ultrasound and orbital computed tomography. Germline V lookup: CDR1 MNHEY, CDR2 SMNVEV (reference sequence). V gave up 3 bases and J gave up 3 bases, with 9 bases separating them. The CDR3 is made up of 13 amino acids. Amplified regions were TCR beta CDR3 sequences from RNA transcripts. TCR CDR3 regions were first amplified by RT-PCR with HTBI primers. TCRdb processed the multiplex PCR reads anew with MiXCR; each CDR3 protein has one entry. The profile shows 150,000 or so distinct CDR3 sequences, 9.4% of them singletons. This clonotype has a count of ten or more. What it binds is unknown.

Sequenced material: blood. The chain carries TRBV27 and TRBJ2-7; D might be TRBD2 (5 bases). This sequence originates from a young woman with Graves' hyperthyroidism that later progressed to Graves' ophthalmopathy. CDR3 nucleotide sequence: TGTGCCAGCAGTTTCGGGGTTTACTACGAGCAGTACTTC. Translation: CASSFGVYYEQYF.